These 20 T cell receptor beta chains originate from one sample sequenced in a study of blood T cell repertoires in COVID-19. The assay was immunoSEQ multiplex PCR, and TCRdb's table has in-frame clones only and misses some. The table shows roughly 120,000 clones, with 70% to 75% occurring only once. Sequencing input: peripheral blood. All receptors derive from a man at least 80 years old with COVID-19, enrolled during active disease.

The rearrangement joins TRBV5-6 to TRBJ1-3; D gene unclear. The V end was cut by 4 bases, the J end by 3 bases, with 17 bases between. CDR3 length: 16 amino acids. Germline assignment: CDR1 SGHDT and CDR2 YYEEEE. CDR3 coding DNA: TGTGCCAGCAGCCCACGTGGTCAGAACTATGGAAACACCATATATTTT. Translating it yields CASSPRGQNYGNTIYF.

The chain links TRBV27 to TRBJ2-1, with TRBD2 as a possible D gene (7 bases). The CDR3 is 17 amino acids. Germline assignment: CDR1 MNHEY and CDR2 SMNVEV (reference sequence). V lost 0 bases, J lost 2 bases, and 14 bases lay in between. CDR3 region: CASSLSRGRGPYNEQFF. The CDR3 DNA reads TGTGCCAGCAGTTTATCGCGGGGGCGAGGTCCCTACAATGAGCAGTTCTTC.

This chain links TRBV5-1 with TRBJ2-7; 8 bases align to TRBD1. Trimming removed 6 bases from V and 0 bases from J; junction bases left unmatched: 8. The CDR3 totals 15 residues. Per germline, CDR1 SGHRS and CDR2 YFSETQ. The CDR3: CASIPGTGYSYEQYF. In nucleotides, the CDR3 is TGCGCCAGCATCCCCGGGACAGGCTACTCCTACGAGCAGTACTTC.

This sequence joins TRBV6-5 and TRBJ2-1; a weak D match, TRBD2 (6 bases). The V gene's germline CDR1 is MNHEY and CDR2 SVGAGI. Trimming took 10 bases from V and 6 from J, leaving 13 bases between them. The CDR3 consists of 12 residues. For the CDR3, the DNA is TGTGCCACGACTAGTTTTGGCAATGAGCAGTTCTTC. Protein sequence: CATTSFGNEQFF.

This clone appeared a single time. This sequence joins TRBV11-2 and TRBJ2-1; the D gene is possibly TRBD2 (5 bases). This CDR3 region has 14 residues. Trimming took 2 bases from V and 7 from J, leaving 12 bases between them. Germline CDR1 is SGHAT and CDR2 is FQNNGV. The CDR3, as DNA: TGTGCCAGCAGCTTACGAGGGAGAATGAATGAGCAGTTCTTC. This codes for CASSLRGRMNEQFF.

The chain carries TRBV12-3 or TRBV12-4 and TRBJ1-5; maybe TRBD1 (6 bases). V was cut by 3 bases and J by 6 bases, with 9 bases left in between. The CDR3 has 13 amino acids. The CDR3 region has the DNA TGTGCCAGCAGTTTCGCCAGGGGTCAGCCCCAGCATTTT. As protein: CASSFARGQPQHF.

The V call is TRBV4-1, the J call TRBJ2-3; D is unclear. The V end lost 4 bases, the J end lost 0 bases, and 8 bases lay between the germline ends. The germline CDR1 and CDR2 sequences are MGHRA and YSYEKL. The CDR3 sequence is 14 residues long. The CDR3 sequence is CASSLRSSTDTQYF. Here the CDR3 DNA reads TGCGCCAGCAGCCTTCGTAGCAGCACAGATACGCAGTATTTT.

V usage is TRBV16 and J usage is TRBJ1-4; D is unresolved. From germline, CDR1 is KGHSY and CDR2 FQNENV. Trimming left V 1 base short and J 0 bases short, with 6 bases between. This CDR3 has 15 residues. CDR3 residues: CASSQLTSTNEKLFF. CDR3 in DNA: TGTGCCAGCAGCCAATTGACTTCAACTAATGAAAAACTGTTTTTT. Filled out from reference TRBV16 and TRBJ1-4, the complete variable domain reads GEEVAQTPKHLVRGEGQKAKLYCAPIKGHSYVFWYQQVLKNEFKFLISFQNENVFDETGMPKERFSAKCLPNSPCSLEIQATKLEDSAVYFCASSQLTSTNEKLFFGSGTQLSVL.

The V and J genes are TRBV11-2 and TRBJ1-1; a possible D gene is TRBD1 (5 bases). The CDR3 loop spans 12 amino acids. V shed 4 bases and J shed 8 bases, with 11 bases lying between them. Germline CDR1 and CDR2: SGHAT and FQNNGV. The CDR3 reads CASSSYRIEAFF. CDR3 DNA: TGTGCCAGCAGCTCCTACAGGATCGAAGCTTTCTTT.

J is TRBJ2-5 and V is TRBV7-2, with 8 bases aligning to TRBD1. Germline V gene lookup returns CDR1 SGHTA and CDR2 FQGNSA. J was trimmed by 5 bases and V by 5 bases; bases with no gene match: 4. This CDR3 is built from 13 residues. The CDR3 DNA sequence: TGTGCCAGCAGCCTACAGGGGGAGGAGACCCAGTACTTC. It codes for CASSLQGEETQYF.

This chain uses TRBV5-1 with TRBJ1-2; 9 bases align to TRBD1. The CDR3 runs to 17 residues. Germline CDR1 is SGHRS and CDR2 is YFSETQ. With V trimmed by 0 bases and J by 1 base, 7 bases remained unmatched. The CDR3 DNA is TGCGCCAGCAGCTTGGTATCGGGACAGGGAGTTAACTATGGCTACACCTTC. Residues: CASSLVSGQGVNYGYTF.

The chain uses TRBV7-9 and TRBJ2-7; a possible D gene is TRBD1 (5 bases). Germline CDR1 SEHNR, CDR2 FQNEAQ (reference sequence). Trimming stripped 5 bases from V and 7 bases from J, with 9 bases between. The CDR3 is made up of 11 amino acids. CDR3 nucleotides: TGTGCCAGCAGCCGATACAGGGAGCAGTACTTC. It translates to CASSRYREQYF.

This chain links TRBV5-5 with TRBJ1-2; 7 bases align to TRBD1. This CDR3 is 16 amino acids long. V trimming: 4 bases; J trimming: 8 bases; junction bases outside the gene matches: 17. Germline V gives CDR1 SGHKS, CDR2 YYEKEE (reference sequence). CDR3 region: CASSPDWARQGGGYTF. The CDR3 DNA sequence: TGTGCCAGCAGCCCGGATTGGGCCCGACAGGGCGGCGGCTACACCTTC.

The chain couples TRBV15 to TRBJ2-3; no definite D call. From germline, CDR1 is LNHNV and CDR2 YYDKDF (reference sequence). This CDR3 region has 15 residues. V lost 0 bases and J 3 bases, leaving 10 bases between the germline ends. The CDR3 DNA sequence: TGTGCCACCAGCAGAGACGGGTCTGGTACAGATACGCAGTATTTT. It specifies CATSRDGSGTDTQYF.

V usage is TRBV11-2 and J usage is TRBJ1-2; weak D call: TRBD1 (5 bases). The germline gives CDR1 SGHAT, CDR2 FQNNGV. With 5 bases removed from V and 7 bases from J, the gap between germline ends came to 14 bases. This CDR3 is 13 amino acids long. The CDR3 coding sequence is TGTGCCAGCAGCCTGCAGGGTGCCGCTGGCTACACCTTC. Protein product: CASSLQGAAGYTF.

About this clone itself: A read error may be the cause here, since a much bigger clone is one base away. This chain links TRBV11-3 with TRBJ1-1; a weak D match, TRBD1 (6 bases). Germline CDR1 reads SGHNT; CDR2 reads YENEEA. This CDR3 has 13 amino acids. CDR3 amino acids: CTSSLQGETEAFF. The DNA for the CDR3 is TGTACCAGCAGCCTACAGGGAGAGACTGAAGCTTTCTTT.

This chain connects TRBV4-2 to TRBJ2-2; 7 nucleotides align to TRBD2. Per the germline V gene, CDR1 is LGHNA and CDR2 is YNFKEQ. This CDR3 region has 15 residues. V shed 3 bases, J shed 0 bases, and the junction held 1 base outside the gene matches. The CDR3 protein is CASSQGGANTGELFF. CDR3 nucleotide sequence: TGTGCCAGCAGCCAGGGAGGGGCGAACACCGGGGAGCTGTTTTTT.

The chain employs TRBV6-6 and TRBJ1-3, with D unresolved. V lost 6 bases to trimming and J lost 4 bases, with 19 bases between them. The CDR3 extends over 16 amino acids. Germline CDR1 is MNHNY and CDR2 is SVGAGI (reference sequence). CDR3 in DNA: TGTGCCAGCAGCCGACCGACGGCAACCGGGGGAAACACCATATATTTT. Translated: CASSRPTATGGNTIYF.

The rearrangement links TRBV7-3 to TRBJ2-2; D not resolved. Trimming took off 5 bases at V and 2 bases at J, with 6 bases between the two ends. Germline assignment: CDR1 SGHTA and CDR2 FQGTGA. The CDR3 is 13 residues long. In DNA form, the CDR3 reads TGTGCCAGCAGCCAGAAAAACACCGGGGAGCTGTTTTTT. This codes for CASSQKNTGELFF.

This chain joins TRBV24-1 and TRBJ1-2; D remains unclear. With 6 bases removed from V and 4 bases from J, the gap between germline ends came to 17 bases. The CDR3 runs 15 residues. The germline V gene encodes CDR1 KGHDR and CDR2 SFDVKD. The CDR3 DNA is TGTGCCACCAGTTCTTCGACAAAACTGGGCTATGGCTACACCTTC. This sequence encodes CATSSSTKLGYGYTF.